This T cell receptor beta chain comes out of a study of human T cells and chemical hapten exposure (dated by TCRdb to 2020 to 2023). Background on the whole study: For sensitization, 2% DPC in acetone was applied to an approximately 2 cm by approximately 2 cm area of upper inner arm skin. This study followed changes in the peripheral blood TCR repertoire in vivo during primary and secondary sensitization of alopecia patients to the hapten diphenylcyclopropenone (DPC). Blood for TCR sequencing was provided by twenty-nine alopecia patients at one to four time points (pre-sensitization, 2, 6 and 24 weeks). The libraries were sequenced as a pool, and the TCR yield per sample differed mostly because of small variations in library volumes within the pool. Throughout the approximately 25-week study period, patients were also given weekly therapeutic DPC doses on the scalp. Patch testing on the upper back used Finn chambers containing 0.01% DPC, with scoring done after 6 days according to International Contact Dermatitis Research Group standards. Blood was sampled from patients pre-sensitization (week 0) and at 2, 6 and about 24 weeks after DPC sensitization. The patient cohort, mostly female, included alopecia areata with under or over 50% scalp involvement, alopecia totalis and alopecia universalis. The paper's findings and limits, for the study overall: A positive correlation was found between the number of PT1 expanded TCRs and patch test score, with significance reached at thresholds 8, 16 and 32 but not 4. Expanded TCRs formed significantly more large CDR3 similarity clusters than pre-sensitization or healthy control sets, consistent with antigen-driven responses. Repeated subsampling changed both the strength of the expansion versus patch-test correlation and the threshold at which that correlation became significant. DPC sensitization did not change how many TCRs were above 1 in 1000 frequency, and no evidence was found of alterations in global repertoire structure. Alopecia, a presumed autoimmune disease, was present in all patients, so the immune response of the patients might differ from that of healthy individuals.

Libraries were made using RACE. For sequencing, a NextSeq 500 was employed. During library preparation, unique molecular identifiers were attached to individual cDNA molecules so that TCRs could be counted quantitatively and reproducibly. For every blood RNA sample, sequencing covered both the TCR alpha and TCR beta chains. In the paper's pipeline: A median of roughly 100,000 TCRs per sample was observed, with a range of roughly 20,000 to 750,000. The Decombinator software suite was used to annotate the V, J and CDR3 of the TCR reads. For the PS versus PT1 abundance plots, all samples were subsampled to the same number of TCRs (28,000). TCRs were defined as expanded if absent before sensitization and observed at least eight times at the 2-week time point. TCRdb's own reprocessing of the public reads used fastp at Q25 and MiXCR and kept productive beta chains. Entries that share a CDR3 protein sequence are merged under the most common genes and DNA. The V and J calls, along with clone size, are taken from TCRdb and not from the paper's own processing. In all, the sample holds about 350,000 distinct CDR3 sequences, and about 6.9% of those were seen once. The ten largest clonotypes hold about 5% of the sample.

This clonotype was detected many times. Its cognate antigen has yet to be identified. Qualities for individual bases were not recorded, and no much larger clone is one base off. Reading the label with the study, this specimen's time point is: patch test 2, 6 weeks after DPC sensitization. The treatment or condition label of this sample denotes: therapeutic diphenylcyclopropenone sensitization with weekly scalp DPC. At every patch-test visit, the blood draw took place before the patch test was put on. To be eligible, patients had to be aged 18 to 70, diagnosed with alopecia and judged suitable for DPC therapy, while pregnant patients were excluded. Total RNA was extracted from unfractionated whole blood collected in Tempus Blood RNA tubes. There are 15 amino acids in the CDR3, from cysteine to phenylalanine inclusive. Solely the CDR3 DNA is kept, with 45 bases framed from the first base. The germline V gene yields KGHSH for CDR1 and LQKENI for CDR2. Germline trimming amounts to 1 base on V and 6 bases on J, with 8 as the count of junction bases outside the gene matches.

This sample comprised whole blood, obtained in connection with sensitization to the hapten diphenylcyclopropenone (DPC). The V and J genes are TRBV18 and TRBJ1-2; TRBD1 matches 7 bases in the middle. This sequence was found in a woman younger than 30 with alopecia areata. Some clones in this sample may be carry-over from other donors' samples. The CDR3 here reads CASSPRIQGEDGYTF. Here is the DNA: TGTGCCAGCTCACCACGCATTCAGGGGGAGGATGGCTACACCTTC. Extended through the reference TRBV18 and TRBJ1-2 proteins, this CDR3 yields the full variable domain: NAGVMQNPRHLVRRRGQEARLRCSPMKGHSHVYWYRQLPEEGLKFMVYLQKENIIDESGMPKERFSAEFPKEGPSILRIQQVVRGDSAAYFCASSPRIQGEDGYTFGSGTRLTVV.